This T cell receptor beta chain was found in a study of blood T cell repertoires in COVID-19. Overall study: PBMCs, B-cell-depleted T cells, or T cells were the source of the cDNA or gDNA that made up the material.

Sequencing used immunoSEQ multiplex PCR; TCRdb keeps in-frame clones, though not all of them. The sample consists of about 270,000 clones, roughly 86% of them appearing once. This clone was seen a few times. The CDR3 loop spans 15 amino acids. Germline V gene lookup returns CDR1 SGHDT and CDR2 YYEEEE. With 0 bases clipped from V and 7 bases from J, the junction kept 6 bases outside the gene matches. This chain joins TRBV5-6 and TRBJ2-2, with 7 bases matching TRBD1. This receptor was taken from a man aged 40-55 years who had recovered from COVID-19. Source material: peripheral blood. CDR3 sequence (DNA): TGTGCCAGCAGCTTGGGAACAGGGGTCGTCGGGGAGCTGTTTTTT. This gives the protein CASSLGTGVVGELFF.